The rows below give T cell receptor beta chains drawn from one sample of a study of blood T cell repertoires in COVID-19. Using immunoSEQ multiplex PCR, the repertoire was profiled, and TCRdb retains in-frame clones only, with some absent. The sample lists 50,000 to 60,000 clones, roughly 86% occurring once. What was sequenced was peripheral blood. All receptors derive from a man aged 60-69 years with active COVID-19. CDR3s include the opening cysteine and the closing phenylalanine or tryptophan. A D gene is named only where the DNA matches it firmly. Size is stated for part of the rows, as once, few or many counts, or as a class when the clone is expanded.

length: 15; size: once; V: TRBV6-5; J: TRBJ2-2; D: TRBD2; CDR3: CASSLAGGPPGELFF; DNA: TGTGCCAGCAGTCTAGCGGGAGGGCCCCCCGGGGAGCTGTTTTTT
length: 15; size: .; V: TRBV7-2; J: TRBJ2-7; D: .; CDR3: CASSLERGPTYEQYF; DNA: TGTGCCAGCAGCTTAGAGAGAGGGCCGACCTACGAGCAGTACTTC
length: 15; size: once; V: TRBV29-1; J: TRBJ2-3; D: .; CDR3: CSVEVIRVGSDTQYF; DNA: TGCAGCGTTGAAGTTATCAGGGTAGGGTCAGATACGCAGTATTTT
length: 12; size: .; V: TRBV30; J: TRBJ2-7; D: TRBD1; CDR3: CASSGTDYEQYF; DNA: TGTGCCTCATCCGGGACAGACTACGAGCAGTACTTC
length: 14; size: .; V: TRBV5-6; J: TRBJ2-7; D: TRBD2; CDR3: CASSGLAGSYEQYF; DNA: TGTGCCAGCTCCGGACTAGCGGGCTCCTACGAGCAGTACTTC
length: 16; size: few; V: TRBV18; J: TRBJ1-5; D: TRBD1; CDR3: CASSRAGGFSNQPQHF; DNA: TGTGCCAGCTCGCGGGCAGGGGGTTTTAGCAATCAGCCCCAGCATTTT
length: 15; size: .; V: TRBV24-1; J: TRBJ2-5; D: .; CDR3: CATSDSQEAGETQYF; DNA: TGTGCCACCAGTGATTCCCAGGAGGCAGGAGAGACCCAGTACTTC
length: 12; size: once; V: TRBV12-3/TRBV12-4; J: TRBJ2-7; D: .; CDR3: CASRQLLGEQYF; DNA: TGTGCCAGCAGACAGTTGCTTGGCGAGCAGTACTTC
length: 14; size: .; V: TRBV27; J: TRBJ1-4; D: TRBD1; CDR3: CASRNNRGNEKLFF; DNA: TGTGCCAGCAGGAACAACAGGGGTAATGAAAAACTGTTTTTT
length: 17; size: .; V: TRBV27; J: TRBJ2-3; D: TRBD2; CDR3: CASSLGGLAGVTDTQYF; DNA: TGTGCCAGCAGTTTGGGAGGGCTAGCGGGGGTCACAGATACGCAGTATTTT
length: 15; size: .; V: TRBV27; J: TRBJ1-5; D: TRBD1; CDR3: CASSLGTGGNQPQHF; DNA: TGTGCCAGCAGTTTGGGGACAGGGGGGAATCAGCCCCAGCATTTT
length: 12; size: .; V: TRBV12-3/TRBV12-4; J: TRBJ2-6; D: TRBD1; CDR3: CASSGQGTVLTF; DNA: TGTGCCAGCAGCGGACAGGGAACCGTCCTGACCTTC
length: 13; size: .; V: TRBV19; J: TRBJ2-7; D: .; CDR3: CASSWGETYEQYF; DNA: TGTGCCAGTAGCTGGGGGGAAACCTACGAGCAGTACTTC
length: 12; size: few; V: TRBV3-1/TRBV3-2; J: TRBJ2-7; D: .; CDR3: CASSYGTDGQYF; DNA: TGTGCCAGCAGTTACGGGACTGATGGGCAGTACTTC
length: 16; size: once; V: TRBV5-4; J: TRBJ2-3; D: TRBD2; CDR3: CASSSGLAGVSDTQYF; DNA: TGTGCCAGCAGCTCCGGACTAGCGGGAGTGTCTGATACGCAGTATTTT
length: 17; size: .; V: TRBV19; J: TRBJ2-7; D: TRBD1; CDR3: CASSPGTGGDLIHEQYF; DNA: TGTGCCAGTAGTCCGGGGACAGGGGGTGACTTGATCCACGAGCAGTACTTC
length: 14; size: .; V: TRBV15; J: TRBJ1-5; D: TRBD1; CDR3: CATSRRTGAQPQHF; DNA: TGTGCCACCAGCAGGAGGACAGGGGCGCAGCCCCAGCATTTT
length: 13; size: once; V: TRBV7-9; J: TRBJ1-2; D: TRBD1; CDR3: CASSNRGGYGYTF; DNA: TGTGCCAGCAGCAACAGGGGAGGCTATGGCTACACCTTC
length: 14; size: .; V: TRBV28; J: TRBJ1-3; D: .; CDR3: CASRQDSSGNTIYF; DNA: TGTGCCAGCAGGCAGGACAGCTCTGGAAACACCATATATTTT
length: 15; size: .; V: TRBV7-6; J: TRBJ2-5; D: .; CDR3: CASSLSNPSQETQYF; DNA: TGTGCCAGCAGCTTATCTAATCCCTCTCAAGAGACCCAGTACTTC
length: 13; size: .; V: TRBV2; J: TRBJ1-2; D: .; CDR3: CASSVRVLEGYTF; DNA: TGTGCCAGCAGTGTGAGGGTTCTCGAAGGCTACACCTTC
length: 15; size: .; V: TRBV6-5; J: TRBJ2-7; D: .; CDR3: CASTSTLDHYYEQYF; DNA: TGTGCCAGCACTTCGACTCTGGATCACTACTACGAGCAGTACTTC
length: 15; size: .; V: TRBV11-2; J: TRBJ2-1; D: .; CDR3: CASSHTTGPYNEQFF; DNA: TGTGCCAGCAGCCACACTACAGGGCCCTACAATGAGCAGTTCTTC
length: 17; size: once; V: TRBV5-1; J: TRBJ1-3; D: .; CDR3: CASSSYTGRGSGNTIYF; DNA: TGCGCCAGCAGCTCCTACACGGGTCGGGGTTCTGGAAACACCATATATTTT
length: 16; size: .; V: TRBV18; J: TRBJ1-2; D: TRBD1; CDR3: CASTPGQGGEYYGYTF; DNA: TGTGCCAGCACTCCCGGACAGGGGGGGGAGTACTATGGCTACACCTTC
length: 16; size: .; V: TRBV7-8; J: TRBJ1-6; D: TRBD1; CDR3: CASSLYRGPGDSPLHF; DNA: TGTGCCAGCAGCTTATATAGGGGGCCCGGGGATTCACCCCTCCACTTT
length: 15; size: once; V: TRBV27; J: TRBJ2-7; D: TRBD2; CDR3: CASSAGGRSSYEQYF; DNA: TGTGCCAGCAGTGCGGGGGGGAGGAGCTCCTACGAGCAGTACTTC
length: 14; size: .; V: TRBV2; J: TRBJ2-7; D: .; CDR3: CASSPGHRSYEQYF; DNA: TGTGCCAGCAGTCCGGGACACCGCTCCTACGAGCAGTACTTC
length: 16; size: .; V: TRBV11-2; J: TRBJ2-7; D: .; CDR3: CASSLYTGIGSYEQYF; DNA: TGTGCCAGCAGCCTCTATACAGGGATTGGAAGCTACGAGCAGTACTTC
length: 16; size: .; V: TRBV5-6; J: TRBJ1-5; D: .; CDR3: CASSLDRGKGNQPQHF; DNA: TGTGCCAGCAGCTTGGATCGGGGAAAGGGCAATCAGCCCCAGCATTTT
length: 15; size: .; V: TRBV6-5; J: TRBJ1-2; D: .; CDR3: CASSYSGRKAGGYTF; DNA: TGTGCCAGCAGTTACTCGGGCAGGAAGGCAGGTGGCTACACCTTC
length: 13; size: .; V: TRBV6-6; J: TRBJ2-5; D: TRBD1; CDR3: CASAKTGEETQYF; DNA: TGTGCCAGCGCAAAGACAGGGGAAGAGACCCAGTACTTC
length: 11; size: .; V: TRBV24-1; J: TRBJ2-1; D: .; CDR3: CATSDRWEQFF; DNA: TGTGCCACCAGTGACAGGTGGGAGCAGTTCTTC
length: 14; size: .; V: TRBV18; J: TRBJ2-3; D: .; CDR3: CASSPRGFTDTQYF; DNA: TGTGCCAGCTCACCAAGGGGTTTCACAGATACGCAGTATTTT
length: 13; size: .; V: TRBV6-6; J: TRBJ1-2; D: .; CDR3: CASSPDSRTGYTF; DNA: TGTGCCAGCAGCCCAGACAGTCGGACAGGCTACACCTTC
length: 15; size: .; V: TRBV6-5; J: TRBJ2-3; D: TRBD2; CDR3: CASIRTSGHTDTQYF; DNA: TGTGCCAGCATTCGGACTAGCGGCCACACAGATACGCAGTATTTT
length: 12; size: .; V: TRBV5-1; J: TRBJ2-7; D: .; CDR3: CASSLGVSEQYF; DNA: TGCGCCAGCAGCTTAGGGGTATCCGAGCAGTACTTC
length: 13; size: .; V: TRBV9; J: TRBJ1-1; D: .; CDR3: CASSPLRDTEAFF; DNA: TGTGCCAGCAGCCCTCTCAGGGACACTGAAGCTTTCTTT
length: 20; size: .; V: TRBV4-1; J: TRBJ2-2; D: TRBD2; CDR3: CASSQGGTWLAGGGTGELFF; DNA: TGCGCCAGCAGCCAGGGGGGTACCTGGCTAGCGGGAGGCGGCACCGGGGAGCTGTTTTTT
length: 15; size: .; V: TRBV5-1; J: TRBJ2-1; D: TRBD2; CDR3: CASKRLAGAPDEQFF; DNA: TGCGCCAGCAAGAGACTAGCGGGCGCCCCAGATGAGCAGTTCTTC
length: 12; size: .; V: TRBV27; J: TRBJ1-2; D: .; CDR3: CASKGGPYGYTF; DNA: TGTGCCAGCAAAGGAGGACCCTATGGCTACACCTTC
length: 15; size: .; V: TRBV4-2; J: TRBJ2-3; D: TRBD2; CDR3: CASSLGTSGTDTQYF; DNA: TGTGCCAGCAGCTTAGGGACTAGCGGCACAGATACGCAGTATTTT
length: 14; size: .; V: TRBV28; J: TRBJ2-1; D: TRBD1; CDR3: CASSRGQGMHEQFF; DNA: TGTGCCAGCAGTCGCGGACAGGGGATGCATGAGCAGTTCTTC
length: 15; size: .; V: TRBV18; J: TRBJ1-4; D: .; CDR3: CASSSGSSTNEKLFF; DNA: TGTGCCAGCTCATCCGGGTCCTCAACTAATGAAAAACTGTTTTTT
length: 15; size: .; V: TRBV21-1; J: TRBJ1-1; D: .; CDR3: CASSKILPQVAEAFF; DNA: TGTGCCAGCAGCAAAATCCTCCCGCAGGTGGCTGAAGCTTTCTTT
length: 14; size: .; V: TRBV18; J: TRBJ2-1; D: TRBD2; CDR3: CASSAGLADNEQFF; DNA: TGTGCCAGCTCGGCGGGACTAGCGGACAATGAGCAGTTCTTC
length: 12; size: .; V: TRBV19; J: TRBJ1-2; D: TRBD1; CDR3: CASSDRGNGYTF; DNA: TGTGCCAGTAGTGACAGGGGTAATGGCTACACCTTC
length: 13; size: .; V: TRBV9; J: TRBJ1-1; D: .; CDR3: CASSVSRVSEAFF; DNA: TGTGCCAGCAGCGTCAGCCGGGTATCTGAAGCTTTCTTT
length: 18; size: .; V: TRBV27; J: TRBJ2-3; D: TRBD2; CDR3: CASSRSGTSGRRSDTQYF; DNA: TGTGCCAGTTCTCGGTCCGGGACTAGCGGGAGAAGGTCAGATACGCAGTATTTT
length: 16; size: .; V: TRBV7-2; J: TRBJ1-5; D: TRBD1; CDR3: CASSLAGQGAGQPQHF; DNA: TGTGCCAGCAGCTTAGCGGGACAGGGGGCCGGTCAGCCCCAGCATTTT
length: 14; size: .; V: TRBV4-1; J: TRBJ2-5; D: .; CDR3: CASSQGLPQETQYF; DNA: TGCGCCAGCAGCCAAGGACTACCCCAAGAGACCCAGTACTTC
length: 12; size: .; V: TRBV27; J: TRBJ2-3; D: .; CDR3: CASSLARDTQYF; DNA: TGTGCCAGCAGTCTAGCGAGAGATACGCAGTATTTT
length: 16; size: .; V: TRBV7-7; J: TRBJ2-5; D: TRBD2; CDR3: CASSPGLAGGRETQYF; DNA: TGTGCCAGCAGCCCCGGACTAGCGGGAGGAAGGGAGACCCAGTACTTC
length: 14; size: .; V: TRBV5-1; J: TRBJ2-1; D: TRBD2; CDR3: CASSLASGRNEQFF; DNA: TGCGCCAGCAGCTTGGCTAGCGGGAGGAATGAGCAGTTCTTC
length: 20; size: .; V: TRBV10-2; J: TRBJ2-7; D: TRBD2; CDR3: CASSGGRYKAGGNAPYEQYF; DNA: TGCGCCAGCAGTGGGGGCCGTTATAAGGCGGGAGGGAACGCCCCCTACGAGCAGTACTTC
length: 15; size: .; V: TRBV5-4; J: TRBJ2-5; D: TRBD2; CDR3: CASSLTSGRLETQYF; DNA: TGTGCCAGCAGCTTGACCAGCGGGAGGCTTGAGACCCAGTACTTC
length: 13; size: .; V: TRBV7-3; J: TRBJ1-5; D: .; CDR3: CASSLGPNQPQHF; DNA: TGTGCCAGCAGCTTGGGCCCCAATCAGCCCCAGCATTTT
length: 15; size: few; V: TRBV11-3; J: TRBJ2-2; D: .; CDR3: CASSLESVDTGELFF; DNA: TGTGCCAGCAGCTTAGAGAGTGTTGACACCGGGGAGCTGTTTTTT
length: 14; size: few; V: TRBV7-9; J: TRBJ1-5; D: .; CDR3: CASSLGQADQPQHF; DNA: TGTGCCAGCAGCTTAGGGCAGGCTGATCAGCCCCAGCATTTT
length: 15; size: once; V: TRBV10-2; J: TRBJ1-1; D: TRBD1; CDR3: CASGGAGGEVGEAFF; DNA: TGCGCCAGCGGAGGGGCAGGGGGCGAAGTGGGTGAAGCTTTCTTT